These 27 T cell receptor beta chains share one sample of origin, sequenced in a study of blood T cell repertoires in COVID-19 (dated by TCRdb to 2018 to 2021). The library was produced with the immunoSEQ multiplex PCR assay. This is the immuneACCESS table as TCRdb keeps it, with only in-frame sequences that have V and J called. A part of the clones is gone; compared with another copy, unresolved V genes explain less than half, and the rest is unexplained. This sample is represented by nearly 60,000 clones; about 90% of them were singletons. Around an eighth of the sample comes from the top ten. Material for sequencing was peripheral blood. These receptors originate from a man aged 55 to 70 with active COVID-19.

The DNA of the CDR3 is TGCAACCCCTGCCCTAGAAACTCCTACAATGAGCAGTTCTTC. This translates into CNPCPRNSYNEQFF. This sequence joins TRBV29-1 and TRBJ2-1; D is ambiguous. The CDR3 is 14 residues long. Germline V gives CDR1 SQVTM, CDR2 ANQGSEA.

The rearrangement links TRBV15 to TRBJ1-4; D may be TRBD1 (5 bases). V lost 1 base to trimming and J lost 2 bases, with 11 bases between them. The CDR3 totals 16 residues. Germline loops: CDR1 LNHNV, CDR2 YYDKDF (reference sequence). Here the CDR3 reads CATSRGEGPTNEKLFF. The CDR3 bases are TGTGCCACCAGCAGAGGGGAGGGACCCACTAATGAAAAACTGTTTTTT.

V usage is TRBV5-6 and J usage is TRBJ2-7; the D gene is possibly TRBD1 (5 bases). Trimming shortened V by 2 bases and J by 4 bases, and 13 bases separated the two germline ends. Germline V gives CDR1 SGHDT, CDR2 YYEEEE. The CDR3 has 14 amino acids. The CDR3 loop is CASSLTTDKYEQYF. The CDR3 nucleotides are TGTGCCAGCAGCTTAACGACAGACAAATACGAGCAGTACTTC. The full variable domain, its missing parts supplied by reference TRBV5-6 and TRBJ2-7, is DAGVTQSPTHLIKTRGQQVTLRCSPKSGHDTVSWYQQALGQGPQFIFQYYEEEERQRGNFPDRFSGHQFPNYSSELNVNALLLGDSALYLCASSLTTDKYEQYFGPGTRLTVT.

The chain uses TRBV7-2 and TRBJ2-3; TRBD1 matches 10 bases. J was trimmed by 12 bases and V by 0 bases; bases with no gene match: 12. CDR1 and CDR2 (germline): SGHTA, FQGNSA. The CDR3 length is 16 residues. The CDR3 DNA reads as TGTGCCAGCAGCTTAGCGGAACCGGACAGGGGGGATTCACAGTATTTT. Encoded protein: CASSLAEPDRGDSQYF.

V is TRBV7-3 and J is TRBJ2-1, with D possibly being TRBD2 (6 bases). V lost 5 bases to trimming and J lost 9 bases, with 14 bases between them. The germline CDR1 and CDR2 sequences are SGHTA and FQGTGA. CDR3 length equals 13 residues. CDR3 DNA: TGTGCCAGCAGCCTGGGGGGATCGGCTGAGCAGTTCTTC. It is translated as CASSLGGSAEQFF. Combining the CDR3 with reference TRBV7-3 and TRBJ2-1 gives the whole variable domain GAGVSQTPSNKVTEKGKYVELRCDPISGHTALYWYRQSLGQGPEFLIYFQGTGAADDSGLPNDRFFAVRPEGSVSTLKIQRTERGDSAVYLCASSLGGSAEQFFGPGTRLTVL.

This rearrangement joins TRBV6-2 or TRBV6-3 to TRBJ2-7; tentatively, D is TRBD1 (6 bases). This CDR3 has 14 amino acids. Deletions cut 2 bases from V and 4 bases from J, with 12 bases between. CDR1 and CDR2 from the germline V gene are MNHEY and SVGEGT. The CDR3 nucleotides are TGTGCCAGCAGTTACCCGGACAGCTTATACGAGCAGTACTTC. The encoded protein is CASSYPDSLYEQYF.

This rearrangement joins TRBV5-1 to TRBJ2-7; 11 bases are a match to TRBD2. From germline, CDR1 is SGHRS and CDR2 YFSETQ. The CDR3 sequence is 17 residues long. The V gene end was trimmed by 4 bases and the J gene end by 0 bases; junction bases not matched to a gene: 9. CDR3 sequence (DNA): TGCGCCAGCAGCGCCTCACTAGCGGGAGCAAACTCCTACGAGCAGTACTTC. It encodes CASSASLAGANSYEQYF.

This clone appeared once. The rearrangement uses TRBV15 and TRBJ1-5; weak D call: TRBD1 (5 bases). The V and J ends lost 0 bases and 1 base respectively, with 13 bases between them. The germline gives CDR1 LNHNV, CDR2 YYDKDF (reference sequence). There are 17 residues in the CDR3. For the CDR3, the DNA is TGTGCCACCAGCAGAGACCCCCCGACAGCCAGCAATCAGCCCCAGCATTTT. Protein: CATSRDPPTASNQPQHF.

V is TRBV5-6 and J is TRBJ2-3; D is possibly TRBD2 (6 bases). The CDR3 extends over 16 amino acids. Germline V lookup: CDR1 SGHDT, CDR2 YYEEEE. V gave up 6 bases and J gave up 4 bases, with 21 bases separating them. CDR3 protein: CASTPPRGPRADTQYF. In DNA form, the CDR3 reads TGTGCCAGCACCCCACCGCGGGGACCGCGGGCAGATACGCAGTATTTT.

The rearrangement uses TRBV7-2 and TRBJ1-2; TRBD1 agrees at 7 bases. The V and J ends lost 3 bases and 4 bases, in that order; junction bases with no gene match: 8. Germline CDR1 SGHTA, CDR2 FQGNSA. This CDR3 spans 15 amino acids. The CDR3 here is CASSLIRDSSYGYTF. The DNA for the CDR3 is TGTGCCAGCAGCTTGATCCGGGACAGCAGCTATGGCTACACCTTC.

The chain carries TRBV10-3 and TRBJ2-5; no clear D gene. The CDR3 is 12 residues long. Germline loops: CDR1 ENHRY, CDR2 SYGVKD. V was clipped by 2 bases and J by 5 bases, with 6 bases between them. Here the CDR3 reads CAISEPRETQYF. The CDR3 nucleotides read TGTGCCATCAGTGAGCCTCGGGAGACCCAGTACTTC.

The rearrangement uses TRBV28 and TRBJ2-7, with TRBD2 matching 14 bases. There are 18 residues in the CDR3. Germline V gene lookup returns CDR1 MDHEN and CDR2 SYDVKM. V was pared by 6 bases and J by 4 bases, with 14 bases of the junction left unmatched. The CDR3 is CASSQGPGLAGVYYEQYF. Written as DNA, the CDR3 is TGTGCCAGCAGCCAGGGGCCGGGACTAGCGGGAGTTTATTACGAGCAGTACTTC.

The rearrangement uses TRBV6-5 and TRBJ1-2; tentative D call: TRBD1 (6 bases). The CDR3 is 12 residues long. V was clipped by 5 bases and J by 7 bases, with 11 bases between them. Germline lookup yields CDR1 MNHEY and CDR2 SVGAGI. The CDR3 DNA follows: TGTGCCAGCAGTCAACAGGGTAGTGGCTACACCTTC. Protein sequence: CASSQQGSGYTF.

For the CDR3, the DNA is TGTGCCAGCAGCCGGCGGGGTAGTAGCACAGATACGCAGTATTTT. Translated: CASSRRGSSTDTQYF. The V call is TRBV11-2, the J call TRBJ2-3, with a possible D match to TRBD2 (6 bases). Trimming took off 5 bases at V and 0 bases at J, with 12 bases between the two ends. From germline, CDR1 is SGHAT and CDR2 FQNNGV. This CDR3 has 15 residues.

Written as DNA, the CDR3 is TGTGCCAGCAGCTCTTCGGGACACCTCACAGATACGCAGTATTTT. The encoded protein is CASSSSGHLTDTQYF. The chain has TRBV11-1 and TRBJ2-3; a weak D match, TRBD1 (6 bases). CDR1 and CDR2 from the germline V gene are SGHAT and FQDESV (reference sequence). The V end was cut by 4 bases, the J end by 2 bases, with 13 bases between. The length of the CDR3 is 15 residues.

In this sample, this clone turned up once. The CDR3 reads CASSWASGKDEQFF. The CDR3 DNA follows: TGTGCCAGCAGTTGGGCTAGCGGGAAGGATGAGCAGTTCTTC. The V gene is TRBV2, the J gene TRBJ2-1, with TRBD2 matching 9 bases. The CDR3 runs 14 residues. The germline V gene has CDR1 SNHLY and CDR2 FYNNEI. Trimming cost V 5 bases and J 8 bases; bases outside gene matches: 7.

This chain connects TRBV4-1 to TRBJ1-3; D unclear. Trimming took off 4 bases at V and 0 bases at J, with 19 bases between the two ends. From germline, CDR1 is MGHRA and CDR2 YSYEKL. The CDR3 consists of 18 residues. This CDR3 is CASSLSAPVGFSGNTIYF. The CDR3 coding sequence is TGCGCCAGCAGCCTTTCAGCCCCGGTCGGGTTCTCTGGAAACACCATATATTTT.

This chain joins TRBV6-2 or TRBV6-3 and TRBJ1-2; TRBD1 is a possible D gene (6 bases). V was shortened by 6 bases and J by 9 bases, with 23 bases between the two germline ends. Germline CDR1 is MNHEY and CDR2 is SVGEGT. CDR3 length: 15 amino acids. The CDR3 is CASSPIDRIGDRYTF. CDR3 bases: TGTGCCAGCAGCCCTATCGACAGGATAGGCGATCGCTACACCTTC.

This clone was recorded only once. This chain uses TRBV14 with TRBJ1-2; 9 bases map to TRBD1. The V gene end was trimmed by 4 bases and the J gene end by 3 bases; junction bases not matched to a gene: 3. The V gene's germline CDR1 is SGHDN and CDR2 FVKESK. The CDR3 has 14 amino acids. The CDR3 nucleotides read TGTGCCAGCAGCCCCCGGACAGGGGACTATGGCTACACCTTC. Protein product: CASSPRTGDYGYTF.

The CDR3 loop is CASSPRRAAGELFF. The DNA for the CDR3 is TGTGCCAGCAGCCCTCGGAGGGCCGCCGGGGAGCTGTTTTTT. The rearrangement joins TRBV3-1 (or the pseudogene TRBV3-2) to TRBJ2-2; D perhaps matches TRBD2 (6 bases). V shed 4 bases and J shed 6 bases, with 12 bases lying between them. CDR3 length equals 14 residues. From germline, CDR1 is LGHDT and CDR2 YNNKEL (reference sequence).

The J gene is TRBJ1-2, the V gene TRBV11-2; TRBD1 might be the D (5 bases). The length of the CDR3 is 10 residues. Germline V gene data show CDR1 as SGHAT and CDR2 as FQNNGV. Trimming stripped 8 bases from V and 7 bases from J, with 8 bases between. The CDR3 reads CASPGPGYTF. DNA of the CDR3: TGTGCCAGCCCAGGGCCTGGCTACACCTTC.

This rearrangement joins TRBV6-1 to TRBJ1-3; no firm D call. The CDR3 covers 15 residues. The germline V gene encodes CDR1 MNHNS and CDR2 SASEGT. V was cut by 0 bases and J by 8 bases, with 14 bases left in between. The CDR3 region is CASSEAGGLGDTIYF. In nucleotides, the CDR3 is TGTGCCAGCAGTGAAGCCGGCGGCCTGGGAGACACCATATATTTT.

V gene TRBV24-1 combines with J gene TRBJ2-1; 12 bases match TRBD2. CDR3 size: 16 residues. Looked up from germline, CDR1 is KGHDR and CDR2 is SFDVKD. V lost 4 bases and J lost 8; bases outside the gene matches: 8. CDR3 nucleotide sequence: TGTGCCACCAGTGACCCCGCGGCTAGCGGGAGGGATGAGCAGTTCTTC. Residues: CATSDPAASGRDEQFF.

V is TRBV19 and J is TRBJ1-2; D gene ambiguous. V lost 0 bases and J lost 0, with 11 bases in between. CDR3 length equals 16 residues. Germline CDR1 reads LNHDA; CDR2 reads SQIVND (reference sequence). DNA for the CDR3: TGTGCCAGTAGTATAGATTTAGGCGGGGCTAACTATGGCTACACCTTC. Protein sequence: CASSIDLGGANYGYTF.

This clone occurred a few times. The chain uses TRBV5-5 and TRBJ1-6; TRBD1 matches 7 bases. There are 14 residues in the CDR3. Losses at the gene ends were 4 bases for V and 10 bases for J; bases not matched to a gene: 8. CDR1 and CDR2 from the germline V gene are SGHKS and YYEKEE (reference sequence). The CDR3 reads CASSTDREDSPLHF. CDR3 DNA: TGTGCCAGCAGCACTGACAGGGAGGACTCACCCCTCCACTTT.

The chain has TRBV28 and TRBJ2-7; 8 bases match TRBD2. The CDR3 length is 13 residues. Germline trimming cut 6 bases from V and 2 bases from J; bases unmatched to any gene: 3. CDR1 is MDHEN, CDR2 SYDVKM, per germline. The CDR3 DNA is TGTGCCAGCAGAACTAGCGGCACCTACGAGCAGTACTTC. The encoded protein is CASRTSGTYEQYF.

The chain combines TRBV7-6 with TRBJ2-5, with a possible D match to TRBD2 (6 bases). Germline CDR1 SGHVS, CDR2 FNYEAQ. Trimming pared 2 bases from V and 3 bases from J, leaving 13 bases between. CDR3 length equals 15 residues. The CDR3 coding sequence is TGTGCCAGCAGCTTAATGTCTCGACTAGAAGAGACCCAGTACTTC. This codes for CASSLMSRLEETQYF.